The 22 T cell receptor beta chains reported below all come from one sample, sequenced in a study of cytomegalovirus exposure and HLA in healthy donors. Vbeta (60) and Jbeta (13) primers were used in the PCR. Sequenced by immunoSEQ multiplex PCR; TCRdb stores in-frame clones only, minus some. Of over 150,000 clones detected, under 85% appear once; the ten largest clones hold around 3%. Input material: PBMCs. Every receptor here comes from a male donor in good health and CMV-seronegative.

The J gene is TRBJ1-2, the V gene TRBV11-2; maybe TRBD1 (6 bases). In germline, CDR1 is SGHAT, CDR2 FQNNGV. Trimming took off 2 bases at V and 5 bases at J, with 15 bases between the two ends. This CDR3 comprises 15 residues. The CDR3 reads CASSLILQGGYGYTF. The CDR3 region has the DNA TGTGCCAGCAGCTTAATTCTACAGGGCGGATATGGCTACACCTTC.

This chain uses TRBV6-1 with TRBJ2-2; 9 bases fit TRBD1. The ends lost 1 base at V and 0 bases at J; junction bases unmatched: 9. This CDR3 is built from 19 residues. Per germline, CDR1 MNHNS and CDR2 SASEGT. In DNA, the CDR3 is TGTGCCAGCAGTGAAGGGAAAGACAGGGGGTTCGCGAACACCGGGGAGCTGTTTTTT. The encoded protein is CASSEGKDRGFANTGELFF.

The rearrangement uses TRBV27 and TRBJ2-1; no firm D call. Germline assignment: CDR1 MNHEY and CDR2 SMNVEV (reference sequence). V was clipped by 2 bases and J by 8 bases, with 7 bases between them. The CDR3 totals 12 residues. The DNA of the CDR3 is TGTGCCAGCAGTTTAGGTGAGGATGAGCAGTTCTTC. Translation gives CASSLGEDEQFF.

The chain uses TRBV12-2 and TRBJ2-1; the D call TRBD2 from the table was never checked on the DNA. TRBV12-2 constitutes a pseudogene. The CDR3 length is 12 residues. The CDR3 here is CASRPRDNEQFF. CDR3 DNA: TGTGCAAGTCGCCCTCGAGACAATGAGCAGTTCTTC.

V is TRBV28 and J is TRBJ2-7; tentatively, D is TRBD2 (6 bases). Trimming shortened V by 1 base and J by 1 base, and 11 bases separated the two germline ends. Germline V CDR1 and CDR2: MDHEN, SYDVKM. This CDR3 has 15 residues. The CDR3 DNA follows: TGTGCCAGCAGTTTATTCCGGGAGAGGTCCTACGAGCAGTACTTC. Translated: CASSLFRERSYEQYF.

V gene TRBV19 combines with J gene TRBJ2-1; possibly TRBD2 for D (5 bases). The ends were cut back, 0 bases at V and 0 bases at J, with 6 bases in the middle. The CDR3 runs to 15 residues. Per the germline V gene, CDR1 is LNHDA and CDR2 is SQIVND (reference sequence). The CDR3 here is CASSIDRGSYNEQFF. In DNA form, the CDR3 reads TGTGCCAGTAGTATAGATCGGGGCTCCTACAATGAGCAGTTCTTC.

This chain links TRBV2 with TRBJ1-6, with TRBD1 matching 7 bases. CDR3 length: 13 amino acids. Germline lookup yields CDR1 SNHLY and CDR2 FYNNEI. V lost 10 bases, J lost 6 bases, and 6 bases stayed unmatched. CDR3 in amino acids: CATGTEGNSPLHF. The DNA of the CDR3 is TGTGCCACCGGGACAGAGGGTAATTCACCCCTCCACTTT.

The chain joins TRBV6-5 to TRBJ1-1, with 8 bases that match TRBD1. CDR3 size: 13 residues. V shed 7 bases, J shed 4 bases, and the junction held 5 bases outside the gene matches. The germline V gene has CDR1 MNHEY and CDR2 SVGAGI. The CDR3 nucleotides read TGTGCCAGCAATCGACAGGGGTCCACTGAAGCTTTCTTT. Translation: CASNRQGSTEAFF.

This chain links TRBV7-9 with TRBJ1-1; D possibly corresponds to TRBD1 (6 bases). Germline CDR1 and CDR2: SEHNR and FQNEAQ (reference sequence). This CDR3 is built from 14 residues. With 5 bases removed from V and 2 bases from J, the gap between germline ends came to 12 bases. In nucleotides, the CDR3 is TGTGCCAGCAGCCAACAGGGATCTAACACTGAAGCTTTCTTT. Its translation is CASSQQGSNTEAFF.

This rearrangement joins TRBV4-3 to TRBJ1-6, with a weak D call TRBD1 (5 bases). Germline lookup yields CDR1 LGHNA and CDR2 YSLEER. The CDR3 has 17 residues. The V end lost 1 base, the J end lost 3 bases, and 13 bases lay between the germline ends. In DNA, the CDR3 is TGCGCCAGCAGCCAAGGGGTGGCAGGGCTCTATAATTCACCCCTCCACTTT. This gives the protein CASSQGVAGLYNSPLHF.

The chain couples TRBV6-5 to TRBJ2-7, with D possibly TRBD2 on 5 matching bases. V gave up 2 bases and J gave up 2 bases, with 13 bases separating them. CDR1 MNHEY and CDR2 SVGAGI come from the germline V gene. The CDR3 is 15 amino acids. The CDR3 region has the DNA TGTGCCAGCAGTTACGCCGGAGCGGATACCTACGAGCAGTACTTC. Translation: CASSYAGADTYEQYF.

This clone occurred once. The CDR3 DNA reads as TGTGCCAGCAGACCTAGCGGGAGAAGTACAGATACGCAGTATTTT. It is translated as CASRPSGRSTDTQYF. The rearrangement joins TRBV14 to TRBJ2-3, with 10 positions matching TRBD2. J gave up 3 bases and V 6 bases, and 6 bases lay outside the gene matches. CDR3 size: 15 residues. CDR1 and CDR2 (germline): SGHDN, FVKESK.

The rearrangement joins TRBV30 to TRBJ1-6; D is unclear. The CDR3 has 16 residues. V was shortened by 0 bases and J by 2 bases, with 11 bases between the two germline ends. CDR1 and CDR2 (germline): GTSNPN, SVGIG (reference sequence). The CDR3 is CAWSVLDTTYNSPLHF. The CDR3 DNA reads TGTGCCTGGAGTGTACTGGATACTACCTATAATTCACCCCTCCACTTT.

The chain has TRBV10-1 and TRBJ1-1; TRBD1 is a possible D gene (5 bases). The CDR3 has 13 amino acids. Trimming removed 5 bases from V and 1 base from J, with 8 bases in between. The V gene's germline CDR1 is WNHNN and CDR2 SYGVQD (reference sequence). CDR3 protein: CASSPGSNTEAFF. Here the CDR3 DNA reads TGCGCCAGCAGTCCAGGGTCGAACACTGAAGCTTTCTTT.

This clone was observed a few times. The V gene is TRBV7-6, the J gene TRBJ2-3, with D perhaps matching TRBD1 (5 bases). Trimming cost V 0 bases and J 4 bases, with 5 bases left between them. The CDR3 length is 13 residues. Per germline, CDR1 SGHVS and CDR2 FNYEAQ. The DNA for the CDR3 is TGTGCCAGCAGCTTAGCGGGGCCAGATACGCAGTATTTT. It specifies CASSLAGPDTQYF.

The chain has TRBV30 and TRBJ1-5; 10 nucleotides match TRBD1. Trimming at V came to 1 base and at J to 5 bases, leaving 2 bases not matched to a gene. There are 14 residues in the CDR3. In germline, CDR1 is GTSNPN, CDR2 SVGIG (reference sequence). CDR3 protein: CAWSGGQGYQPQHF. CDR3 nucleotide sequence: TGTGCCTGGAGTGGGGGACAGGGGTATCAGCCCCAGCATTTT.

This clone was seen more than once but under ten times. The V gene is TRBV11-2, the J gene TRBJ2-2; maybe TRBD2 (5 bases). The CDR3 runs to 14 residues. The germline CDR1 and CDR2 sequences are SGHAT and FQNNGV. V shed 6 bases and J shed 9 bases, with 17 bases lying between them. CDR3 amino acids: CASRRTPGSRELFF. The DNA for the CDR3 is TGTGCCAGCAGACGGACTCCCGGAAGCCGGGAGCTGTTTTTT.

This CDR3 is CASSDGGSSYNEQFF. The CDR3 DNA reads as TGTGCCAGCAGTGACGGCGGGAGCTCCTACAATGAGCAGTTCTTC. The rearrangement joins TRBV6-4 to TRBJ2-1; 7 bases map to TRBD2. CDR1 and CDR2 from the germline V gene are MRHNA and SNTAGT. Unmatched junction bases numbered 1, after V lost 2 bases and J lost 0 bases. The length of the CDR3 is 15 residues.

The CDR3 loop is CASSIRTGRGNEQFF. CDR3 sequence (DNA): TGTGCCAGTAGTATTCGGACAGGGAGGGGGAATGAGCAGTTCTTC. V gene TRBV19 combines with J gene TRBJ2-1; D may be TRBD1 (8 bases). Trimming pared 3 bases from V and 7 bases from J, leaving 16 bases between. The germline V gene has CDR1 LNHDA and CDR2 SQIVND (reference sequence). The CDR3 is made up of 15 amino acids.

The chain couples TRBV28 to TRBJ1-2; TRBD1 agrees at 7 bases. The CDR3 extends over 16 amino acids. V trimming: 7 bases; J trimming: 1 base; junction bases outside the gene matches: 12. Germline V gene data show CDR1 as MDHEN and CDR2 as SYDVKM. The CDR3 DNA sequence: TGTGCCAGCACCAGGACAGGCTCCACAAATAACTATGGCTACACCTTC. Its translation is CASTRTGSTNNYGYTF.

The chain joins TRBV6-1 to TRBJ2-1, with 9 positions matching TRBD2. This CDR3 spans 17 amino acids. CDR1 and CDR2 (germline): MNHNS, SASEGT. With V trimmed by 2 bases and J by 3 bases, 8 bases remained unmatched. The CDR3: CASSESSSGAGYNEQFF. The CDR3 DNA reads as TGTGCCAGCAGTGAAAGTTCTAGCGGGGCGGGCTACAATGAGCAGTTCTTC.

V is TRBV28 and J is TRBJ1-1; D is perhaps TRBD1 (6 bases). Trimming pared 6 bases from V and 1 base from J, leaving 15 bases between. The germline gives CDR1 MDHEN, CDR2 SYDVKM. The CDR3 has 15 amino acids. CDR3 sequence (DNA): TGTGCCAGCAGCGACTACCAGGGGAAGAACACTGAAGCTTTCTTT. Protein: CASSDYQGKNTEAFF.